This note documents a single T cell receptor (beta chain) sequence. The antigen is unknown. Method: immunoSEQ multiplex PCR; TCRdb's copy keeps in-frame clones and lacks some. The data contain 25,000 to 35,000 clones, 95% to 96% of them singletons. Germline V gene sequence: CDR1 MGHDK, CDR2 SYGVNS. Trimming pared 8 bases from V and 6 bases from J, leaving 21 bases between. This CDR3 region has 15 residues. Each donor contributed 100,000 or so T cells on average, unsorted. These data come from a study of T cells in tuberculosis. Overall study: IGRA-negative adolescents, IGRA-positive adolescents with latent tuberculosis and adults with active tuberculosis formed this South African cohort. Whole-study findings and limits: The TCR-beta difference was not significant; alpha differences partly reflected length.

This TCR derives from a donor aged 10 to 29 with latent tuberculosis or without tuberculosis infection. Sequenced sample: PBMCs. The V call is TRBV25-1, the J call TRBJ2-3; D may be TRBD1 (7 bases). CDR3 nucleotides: TGTGCCAGCGGGGGGACAGTTCGGAATCTCGATACGCAGTATTTT. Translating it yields CASGGTVRNLDTQYF.